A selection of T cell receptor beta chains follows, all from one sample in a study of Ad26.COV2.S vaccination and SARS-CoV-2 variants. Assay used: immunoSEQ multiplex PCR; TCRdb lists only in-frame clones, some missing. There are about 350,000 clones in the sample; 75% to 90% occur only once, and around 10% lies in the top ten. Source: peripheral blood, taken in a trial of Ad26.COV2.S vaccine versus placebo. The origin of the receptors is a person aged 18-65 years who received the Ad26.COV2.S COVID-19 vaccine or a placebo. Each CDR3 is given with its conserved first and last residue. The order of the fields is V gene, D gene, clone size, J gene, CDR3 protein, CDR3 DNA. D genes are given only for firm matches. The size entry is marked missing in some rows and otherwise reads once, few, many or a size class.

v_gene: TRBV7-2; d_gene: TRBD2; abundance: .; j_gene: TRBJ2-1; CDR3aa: CASTIGLASGRRNEQFF; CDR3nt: TGTGCCAGCACCATCGGACTAGCCTCCGGGAGGCGGAATGAGCAGTTCTTC
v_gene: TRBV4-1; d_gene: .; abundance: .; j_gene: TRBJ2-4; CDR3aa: CASSQPARGSIQYF; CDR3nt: TGCGCCAGCAGCCAGCCGGCTCGTGGTAGCATTCAGTACTTC
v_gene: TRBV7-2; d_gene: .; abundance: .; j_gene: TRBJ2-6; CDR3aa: CASTSGGANVLTF; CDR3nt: TGTGCCAGCACCTCGGGCGGGGCCAACGTCCTGACTTTC
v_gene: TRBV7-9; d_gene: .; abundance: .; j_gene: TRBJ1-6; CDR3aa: CASRDTDRNNSPLHF; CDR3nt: TGTGCCAGCAGGGATACTGACAGGAATAATTCACCCCTCCACTTT
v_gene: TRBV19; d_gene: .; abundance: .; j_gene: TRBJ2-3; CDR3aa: CASSSGQLQEGDTQYF; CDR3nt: TGTGCCAGTAGTAGCGGACAGCTCCAGGAGGGGGATACGCAGTATTTT
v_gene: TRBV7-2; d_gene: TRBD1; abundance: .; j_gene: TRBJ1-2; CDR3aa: CASSVSRDSSYGYTF; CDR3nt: TGTGCCAGCAGCGTTAGCCGGGACAGCTCCTATGGCTACACCTTC
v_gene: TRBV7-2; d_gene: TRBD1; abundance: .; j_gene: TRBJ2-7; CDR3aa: CASSLGPGGTEQYF; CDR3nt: TGTGCCAGCAGCTTAGGTCCAGGGGGCACCGAGCAGTACTTC
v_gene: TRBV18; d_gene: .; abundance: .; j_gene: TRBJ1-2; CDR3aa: CASSGAGYTF; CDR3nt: TGTGCCAGCTCGGGAGCCGGCTACACCTTC
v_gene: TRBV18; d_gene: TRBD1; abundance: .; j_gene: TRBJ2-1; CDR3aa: CASSRERQGNNEQFF; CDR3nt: TGTGCCAGCTCACGGGAGAGACAGGGAAACAATGAGCAGTTCTTC
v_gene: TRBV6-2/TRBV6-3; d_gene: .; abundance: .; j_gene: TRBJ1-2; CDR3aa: CASSYSRTSHRGYTF; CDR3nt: TGTGCCAGCAGTTACTCGAGGACCTCCCATAGGGGCTACACCTTC
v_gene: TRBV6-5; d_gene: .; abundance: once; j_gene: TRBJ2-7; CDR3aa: CASLAGMRIYEQYF; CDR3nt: TGTGCCAGCTTGGCGGGGATGCGGATCTACGAGCAGTACTTC
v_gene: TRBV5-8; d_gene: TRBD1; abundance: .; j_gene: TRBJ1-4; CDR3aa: CASSRDRGGEKLFF; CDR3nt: TGTGCCAGCAGCAGGGACAGGGGTGGTGAAAAACTGTTTTTT
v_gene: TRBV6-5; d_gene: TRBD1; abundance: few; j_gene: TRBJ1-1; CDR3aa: CASSYLGQGNGNEAFF; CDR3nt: TGTGCCAGCAGTTACTTGGGACAGGGCAATGGTAATGAAGCTTTCTTT
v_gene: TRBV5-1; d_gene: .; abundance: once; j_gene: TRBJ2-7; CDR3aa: CASSLSSGSSYEQYF; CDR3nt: TGCGCCAGCAGCTTGTCGTCGGGATCGTCCTACGAGCAGTACTTC
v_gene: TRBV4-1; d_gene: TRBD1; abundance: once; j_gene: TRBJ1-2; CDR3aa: CASSQDDREVYGYTF; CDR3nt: TGCGCCAGCAGCCAGGACGACAGGGAGGTCTATGGCTACACCTTC
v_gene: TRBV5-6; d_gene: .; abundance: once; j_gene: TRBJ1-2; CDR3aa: CASSFVDTNYGYTF; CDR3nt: TGTGCCAGCAGCTTCGTGGATACTAACTATGGCTACACCTTC
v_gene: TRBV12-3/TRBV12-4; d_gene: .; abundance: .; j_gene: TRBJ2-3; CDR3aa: CASSLPPGTQYF; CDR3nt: TGTGCCAGCAGTTTACCCCCGGGTACGCAGTATTTT
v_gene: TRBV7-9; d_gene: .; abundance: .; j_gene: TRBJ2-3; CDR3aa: CASLGGITDTQYF; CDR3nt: TGTGCCAGCCTAGGGGGTATCACAGATACGCAGTATTTT
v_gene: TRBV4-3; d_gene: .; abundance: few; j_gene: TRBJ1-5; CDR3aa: CASSQDITNNQPQHF; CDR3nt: TGCGCCAGCAGCCAAGATATAACAAATAATCAGCCCCAGCATTTT
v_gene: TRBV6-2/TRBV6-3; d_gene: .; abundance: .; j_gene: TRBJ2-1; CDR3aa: CASSLWRDNEQFF; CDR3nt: TGTGCCAGCAGTCTGTGGAGAGACAATGAGCAGTTCTTC
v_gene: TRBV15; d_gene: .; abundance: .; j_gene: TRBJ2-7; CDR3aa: CATSRGGHSLREQYF; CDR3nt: TGTGCCACCAGCAGAGGGGGGCACTCCTTGAGAGAGCAGTACTTC
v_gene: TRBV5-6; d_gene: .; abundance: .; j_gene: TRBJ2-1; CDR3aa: CASSLVQTLPTEQFF; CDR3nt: TGTGCCAGCAGCTTGGTGCAGACTCTCCCCACTGAGCAGTTCTTC
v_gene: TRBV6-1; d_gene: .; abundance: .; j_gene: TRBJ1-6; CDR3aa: CASTDSTYNSPLHF; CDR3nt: TGTGCCAGCACCGATTCGACATATAATTCACCCCTCCACTTT
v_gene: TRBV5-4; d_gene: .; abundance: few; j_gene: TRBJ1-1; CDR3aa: CASSLEANTEAFF; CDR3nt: TGTGCCAGCAGCTTGGAAGCGAACACTGAAGCTTTCTTT
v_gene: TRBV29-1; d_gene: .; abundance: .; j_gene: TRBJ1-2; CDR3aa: CSASHPYGYTF; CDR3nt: TGCAGCGCGAGCCACCCCTATGGCTACACCTTC
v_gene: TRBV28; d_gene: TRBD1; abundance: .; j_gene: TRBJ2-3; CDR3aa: CASSLPGTVTDTQYF; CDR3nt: TGTGCCAGCAGTTTACCCGGGACAGTCACAGATACGCAGTATTTT
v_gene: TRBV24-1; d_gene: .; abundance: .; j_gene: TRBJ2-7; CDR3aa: CAPLEGPCEQYF; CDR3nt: TGTGCCCCGCTTGAGGGGCCCTGCGAGCAGTACTTC
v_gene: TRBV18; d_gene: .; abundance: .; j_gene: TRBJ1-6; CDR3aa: CASSPNYRTSSYNSPLHF; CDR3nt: TGTGCCAGCTCACCAAATTATAGAACCAGCTCCTATAATTCACCCCTCCACTTT
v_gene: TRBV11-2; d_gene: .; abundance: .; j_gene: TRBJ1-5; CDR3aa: CASSSQGFDQPQHF; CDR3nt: TGTGCCAGCAGCTCACAGGGTTTTGATCAGCCCCAGCATTTT
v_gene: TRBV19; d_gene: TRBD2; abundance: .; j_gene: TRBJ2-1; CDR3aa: CASSIEGTSGGEVTYNEQFF; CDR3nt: TGTGCCAGTAGTATAGAGGGGACTAGCGGGGGGGAGGTAACCTACAATGAGCAGTTCTTC
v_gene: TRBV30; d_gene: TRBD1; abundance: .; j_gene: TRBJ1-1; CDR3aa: CAWSAQTGRTEAFF; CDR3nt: TGTGCCTGGAGTGCCCAGACAGGGAGGACTGAAGCTTTCTTT
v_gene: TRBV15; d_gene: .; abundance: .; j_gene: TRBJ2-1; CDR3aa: CATSRDRGIHNEQFF; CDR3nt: TGTGCCACCAGCAGAGACAGGGGAATCCACAATGAGCAGTTCTTC
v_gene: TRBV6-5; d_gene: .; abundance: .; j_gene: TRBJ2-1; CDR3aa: CASSPGPYNEQFF; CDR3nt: TGTGCCAGCAGCCCAGGGCCGTACAATGAGCAGTTCTTC
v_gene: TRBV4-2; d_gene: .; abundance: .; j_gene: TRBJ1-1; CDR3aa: CASSQVASDAFF; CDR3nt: TGTGCCAGCAGCCAGGTGGCTTCAGATGCTTTCTTT
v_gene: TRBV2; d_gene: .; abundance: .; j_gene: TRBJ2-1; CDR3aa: CASSGRTRYNEQFF; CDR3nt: TGTGCCAGCAGTGGCCGGACGAGGTACAATGAGCAGTTCTTC
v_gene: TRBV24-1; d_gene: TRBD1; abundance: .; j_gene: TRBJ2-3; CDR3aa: CATSDPTGYRYF; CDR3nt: TGTGCCACCAGTGATCCGACAGGGTACAGGTATTTT
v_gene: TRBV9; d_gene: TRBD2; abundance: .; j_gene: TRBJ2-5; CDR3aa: CASSVASGSHQETQYF; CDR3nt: TGTGCCAGCAGCGTAGCAAGCGGGAGCCACCAAGAGACCCAGTACTTC
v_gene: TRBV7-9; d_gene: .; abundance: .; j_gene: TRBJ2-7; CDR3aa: CASSLANSYEQYF; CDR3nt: TGTGCCAGCAGCTTAGCGAATTCCTACGAGCAGTACTTC
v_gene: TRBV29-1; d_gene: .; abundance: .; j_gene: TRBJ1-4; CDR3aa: CSVLSSILPGFNEKLFF; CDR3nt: TGCAGCGTCTTGTCCTCGATCCTGCCAGGGTTTAATGAAAAACTGTTTTTT
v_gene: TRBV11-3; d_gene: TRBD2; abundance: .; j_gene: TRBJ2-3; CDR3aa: CASSFSGSTDTQYF; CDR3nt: TGTGCCAGCAGCTTTAGCGGGAGCACAGATACGCAGTATTTT
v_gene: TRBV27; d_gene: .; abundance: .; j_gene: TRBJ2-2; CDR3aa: CASSSGYTGELFF; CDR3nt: TGTGCCAGCAGTTCGGGATACACCGGGGAGCTGTTTTTT
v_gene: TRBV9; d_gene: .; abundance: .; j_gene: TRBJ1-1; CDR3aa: CASSGEGNTEAFF; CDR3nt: TGTGCCAGCAGCGGAGAGGGGAACACTGAAGCTTTCTTT